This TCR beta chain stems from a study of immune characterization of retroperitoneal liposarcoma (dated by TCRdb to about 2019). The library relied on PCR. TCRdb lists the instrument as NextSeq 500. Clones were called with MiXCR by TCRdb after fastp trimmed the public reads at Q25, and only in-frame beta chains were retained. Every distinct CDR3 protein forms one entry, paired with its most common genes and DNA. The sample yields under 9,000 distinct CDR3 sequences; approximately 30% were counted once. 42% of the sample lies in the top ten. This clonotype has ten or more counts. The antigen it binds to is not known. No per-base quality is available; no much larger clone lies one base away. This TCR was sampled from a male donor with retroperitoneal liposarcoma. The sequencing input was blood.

CDR3 loop: CASSLLARPGTDTQYF. The DNA sequence follows: TGTGCCAGCAGCTTATTAGCGCGGCCTGGCACAGATACGCAGTATTTT. The sequence is built from TRBV7-2 and TRBJ2-3, and TRBD2 may be the D gene, going by 5 matching bases. Relative to germline, V is 2 bases shorter and J is 1 base shorter, with 13 bases between their ends. Based on the germline V gene, the CDR1 and CDR2 sequences are SGHTA and FQGNSA. The CDR3 has 16 amino acids, counting the end cysteine and phenylalanine. The kept DNA is CDR3 alone, 48 bases in frame from the first base.